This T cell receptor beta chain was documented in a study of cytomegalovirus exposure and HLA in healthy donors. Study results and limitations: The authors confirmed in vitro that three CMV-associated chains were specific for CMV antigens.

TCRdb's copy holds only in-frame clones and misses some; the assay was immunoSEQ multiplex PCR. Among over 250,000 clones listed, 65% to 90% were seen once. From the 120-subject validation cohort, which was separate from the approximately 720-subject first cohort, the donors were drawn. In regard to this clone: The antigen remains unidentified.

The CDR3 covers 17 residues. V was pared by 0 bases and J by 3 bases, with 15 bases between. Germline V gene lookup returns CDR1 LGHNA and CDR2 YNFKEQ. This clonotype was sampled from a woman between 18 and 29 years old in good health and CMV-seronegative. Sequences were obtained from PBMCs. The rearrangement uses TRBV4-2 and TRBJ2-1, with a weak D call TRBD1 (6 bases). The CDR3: CASSQEVQGNYYNEQFF. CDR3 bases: TGTGCCAGCAGCCAAGAGGTACAGGGAAACTACTACAATGAGCAGTTCTTC.